Listed below are T cell receptor beta chains from one sample, sequenced in a study of Graves' ophthalmopathy and Graves' hyperthyroidism. One entry per CDR3 protein, called by TCRdb with MiXCR from the multiplex PCR reads. Among over a million distinct CDR3 sequences listed, 35% to 45% were seen once. Sequencing input: peripheral blood or thyroid tissue (not recorded which). These receptors were taken from an adult man with Graves' hyperthyroidism. The conserved cysteine and the conserved F or W are not part of the CDR3 here.

cdr3_length v_call cdr3_aa
10 TRBV7-9 ASSLGGFGAF
11 TRBV12-3/TRBV12-4 ASSFFGDVTQY
12 TRBV20-1 SARDRGDTGELF
12 TRBV2 AGGRTFANYGYT
13 TRBV12-3/TRBV12-4 ASNRPGTGPGGYT
14 TRBV5-1 ASSLAGSLMNTEAF
13 TRBV12-3/TRBV12-4 ASSFGGGPLETQY
11 TRBV10-1 ASSQGVTYEQY
13 TRBV9 ASSVGSLGNTEAF
13 TRBV7-9 ASSRAGAIGNEQF
10 TRBV2 ASSGGIKPQH
14 TRBV24-1 ATSDAGTENTGELF
11 TRBV25-1 ATGAGSNNEQY
12 TRBV20-1 SARIRGSNQPQH
15 TRBV4-2 ASSQEIQRSSKYGYT
12 TRBV7-2 ASSNGQGANVLT
10 TRBV10-3 ATGGQGAGAF
11 TRBV7-9 ASRFDRGGGYT
12 TRBV10-3 AISESQGIGEQY
13 TRBV29-1 SVDDTDSGPETQY
13 TRBV20-1 SARKLGQGGRPQH
10 TRBV29-1 SVEEQANVLT
15 TRBV2 ASREPLGGLDTGELF
10 TRBV5-1 ASSLYRGEQY